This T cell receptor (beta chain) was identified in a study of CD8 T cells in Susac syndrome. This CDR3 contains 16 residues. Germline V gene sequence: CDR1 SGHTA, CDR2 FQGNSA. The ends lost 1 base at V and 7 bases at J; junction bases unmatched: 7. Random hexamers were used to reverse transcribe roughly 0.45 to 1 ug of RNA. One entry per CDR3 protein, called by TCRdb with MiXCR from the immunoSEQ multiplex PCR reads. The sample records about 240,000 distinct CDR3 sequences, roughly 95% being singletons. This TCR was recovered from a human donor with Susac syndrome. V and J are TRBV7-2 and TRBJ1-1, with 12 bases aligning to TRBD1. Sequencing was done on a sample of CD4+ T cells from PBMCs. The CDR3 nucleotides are TGTGCCAGCAGCTTAGGAGGGACAGGGGGCATAAGTGAAGCTTTCTTT. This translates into CASSLGGTGGISEAFF.